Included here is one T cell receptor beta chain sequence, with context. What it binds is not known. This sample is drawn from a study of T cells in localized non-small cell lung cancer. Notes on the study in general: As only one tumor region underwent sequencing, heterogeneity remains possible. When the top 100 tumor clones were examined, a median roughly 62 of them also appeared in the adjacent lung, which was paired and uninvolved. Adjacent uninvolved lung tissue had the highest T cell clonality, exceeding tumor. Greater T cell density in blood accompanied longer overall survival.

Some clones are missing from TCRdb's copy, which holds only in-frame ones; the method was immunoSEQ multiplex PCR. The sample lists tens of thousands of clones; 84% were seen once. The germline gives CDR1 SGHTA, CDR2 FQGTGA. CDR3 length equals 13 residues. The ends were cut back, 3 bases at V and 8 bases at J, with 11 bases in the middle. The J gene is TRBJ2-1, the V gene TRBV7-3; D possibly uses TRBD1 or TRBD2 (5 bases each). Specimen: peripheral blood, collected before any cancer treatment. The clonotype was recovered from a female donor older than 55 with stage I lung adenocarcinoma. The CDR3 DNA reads TGTGCCAGCAGCTTTTCCGTGGGGGATGAGCAGTTCTTC. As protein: CASSFSVGDEQFF.